This TCR beta chain was sequenced during a study of cytomegalovirus exposure and HLA in healthy donors. The study's findings and limits: Using a false discovery rate of 0.05, a later analysis showed that approximately 16,000 TCR beta sequences were associated with HLA alleles. Three chains linked to CMV were shown in vitro to be specific for CMV antigens.

This CDR3 region has 14 residues. In germline, CDR1 is SGHRS, CDR2 YFSETQ. V lost 4 bases and J lost 1, with 11 bases in between. 60 Vbeta and 13 Jbeta primers were used in PCR. Per the original data handling: Unique TCR beta chains numbered around 80 million in a later analysis, with approximately 10 million shared. The assay was immunoSEQ multiplex PCR, and TCRdb's table has in-frame clones only and misses some. From that table come the V and J calls and clone size; the DNA was used to work out D and trimming. Counted here are 150,000 to 200,000 clones, 80% occurring once; the ten biggest clones make up 1%. On this clone itself: Its antigen is not identified.

The origin of this receptor is a woman aged 50 to 60 in good health and CMV-seropositive. V usage is TRBV5-1 and J usage is TRBJ2-5; D is possibly TRBD1 (6 bases). Material: PBMCs. CDR3 sequence: CASSPQGPQETQYF. CDR3 DNA sequence: TGCGCCAGCAGCCCTCAGGGGCCCCAAGAGACCCAGTACTTC.